These 7 T cell receptor beta chains were all obtained from the same sample, sequenced in a study of blood T cell repertoires in COVID-19. Only in-frame clones appear in the TCRdb table, and some are missing; sequencing was by immunoSEQ multiplex PCR. The table includes roughly 300,000 clones, more than 70% detected once. The specimen sequenced was peripheral blood. These receptors were collected from a woman in her fifties or sixties with acute or convalescent COVID-19.

V and J are TRBV7-9 and TRBJ1-5; TRBD1 matches 8 bases. J gave up 8 bases and V 1 base, and 7 bases lay outside the gene matches. Germline loops: CDR1 SEHNR, CDR2 FQNEAQ (reference sequence). The CDR3 is made up of 15 amino acids. This CDR3 is CASSLGEQGGKPQHF. The CDR3, as DNA: TGTGCCAGCAGCTTAGGGGAACAGGGGGGGAAGCCCCAGCATTTT.

Only one count was recorded for this clone. The DNA of the CDR3 is TGTGCCAGCAGCTCCCCGAGGGGGACTATAAGCACAGATACGCAGTATTTT. This codes for CASSSPRGTISTDTQYF. The chain employs TRBV5-6 and TRBJ2-3; maybe TRBD2 (7 bases). The germline CDR1 and CDR2 sequences are SGHDT and YYEEEE. V lost 3 bases to trimming and J lost 0 bases, with 17 bases between them. The CDR3 length is 17 residues.

This sequence joins TRBV21-1 and TRBJ2-5; the D call of TRBD2 is as the table states it, not checked on the DNA. TRBV21-1 is designated a pseudogene. This CDR3 comprises 17 residues. The CDR3 spells CASTLSGGGKGQETQYF. CDR3 nucleotide sequence: TGTGCCAGCACTCTATCTGGGGGGGGGAAAGGACAAGAGACCCAGTACTTC.

V and J are TRBV19 and TRBJ2-1, with 8 bases matching TRBD2. The CDR3 runs to 16 residues. After removal of 5 bases from V and 4 bases from J, the junction contained 10 bases not matched to a gene. The V gene's germline CDR1 is LNHDA and CDR2 SQIVND (reference sequence). In DNA form, the CDR3 reads TGTGCCAGTAGTCCCGTAGCGGGACCCCTTTACAATGAGCAGTTCTTC. As protein: CASSPVAGPLYNEQFF.

This clone was detected only a few times. The chain links TRBV5-1 to TRBJ1-6; 9 nucleotides line up with TRBD1. Trimming removed 0 bases from V and 10 bases from J; junction bases left unmatched: 5. The CDR3 extends over 15 amino acids. In germline, CDR1 is SGHRS, CDR2 YFSETQ. CDR3 in DNA: TGCGCCAGCAGCTTGGTGGGACAGGGCGAATCACCCCTCCACTTT. Translation gives CASSLVGQGESPLHF.

The chain recombines TRBV12-3 or TRBV12-4 with TRBJ2-1; D possibly corresponds to TRBD1 (5 bases). Trimming removed 4 bases from V and 5 bases from J, with 9 bases in between. The CDR3 sequence is 13 residues long. This CDR3 reads CASSSRQNNEQFF. CDR3 nucleotide sequence: TGTGCCAGCAGTTCAAGACAGAACAATGAGCAGTTCTTC.

In this sample, this clone turned up a few times. J is TRBJ2-3 and V is TRBV29-1; D may be TRBD2 (5 bases). Trimming cost V 2 bases and J 9 bases, with 12 bases left between them. This CDR3 is 12 amino acids long. Germline lookup yields CDR1 SQVTM and CDR2 ANQGSEA. The CDR3 loop is CSVEMSSGTQYF. CDR3 nucleotides: TGCAGCGTTGAAATGTCGTCGGGAACGCAGTATTTT.